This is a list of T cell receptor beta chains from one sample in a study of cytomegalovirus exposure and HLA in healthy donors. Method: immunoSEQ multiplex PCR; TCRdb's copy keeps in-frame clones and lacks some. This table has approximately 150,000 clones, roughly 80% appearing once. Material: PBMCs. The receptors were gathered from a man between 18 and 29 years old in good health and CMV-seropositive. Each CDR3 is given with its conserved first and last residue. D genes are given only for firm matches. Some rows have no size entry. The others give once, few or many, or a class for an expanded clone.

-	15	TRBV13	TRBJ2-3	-	CASSPPGESTDTQYF	TGTGCCAGCAGCCCCCCCGGGGAGAGCACAGATACGCAGTATTTT
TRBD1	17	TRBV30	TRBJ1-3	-	CAWSGLPWTGAGNTIYF	TGTGCCTGGAGTGGATTACCGTGGACAGGGGCTGGAAACACCATATATTTT
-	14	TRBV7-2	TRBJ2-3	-	CASSHGSSADTQYF	TGTGCCAGCAGCCACGGGAGCTCGGCAGATACGCAGTATTTT
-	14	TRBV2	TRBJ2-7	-	CASSEAPGDGENDF	TGTGCCAGCAGTGAAGCGCCGGGGGATGGGGAAAATGACTTC
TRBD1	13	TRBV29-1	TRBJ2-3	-	CSVIDRGKYTQYF	TGCAGCGTCATCGACAGGGGGAAATATACGCAGTATTTT
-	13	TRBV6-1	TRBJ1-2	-	CASINTINYGYTF	TGTGCCAGCATCAATACAATAAACTATGGCTACACCTTC
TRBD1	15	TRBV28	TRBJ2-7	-	CASTPTDRDPYEQYF	TGTGCCAGCACCCCCACCGACAGGGACCCCTACGAGCAGTACTTC
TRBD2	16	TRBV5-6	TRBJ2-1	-	CASSSPTSGTYNEQFF	TGTGCCAGCAGCTCCCCGACTAGCGGAACCTACAATGAGCAGTTCTTC
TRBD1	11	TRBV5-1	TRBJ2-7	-	CASSQGVVQYF	TGCGCCAGCAGCCAGGGGGTTGTGCAGTACTTC
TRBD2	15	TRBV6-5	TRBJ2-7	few	CASRITGGPSYEQYF	TGTGCCAGCAGGATAACGGGAGGCCCATCCTACGAGCAGTACTTC
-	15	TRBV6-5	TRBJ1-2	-	CATYGIRGRGYGYTF	TGTGCCACCTACGGAATCCGTGGCAGAGGCTATGGCTACACCTTC
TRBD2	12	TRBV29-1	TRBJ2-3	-	CSVVAGEDTQYF	TGCAGCGTTGTAGCGGGAGAGGATACGCAGTATTTT
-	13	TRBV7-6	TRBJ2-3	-	CASSLQGYGAQYF	TGTGCCAGCAGCTTACAGGGTTATGGGGCGCAGTATTTT
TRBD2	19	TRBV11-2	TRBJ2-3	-	CASSFQTGIAGILGHTQYF	TGTGCCAGCAGCTTTCAAACTGGTATAGCGGGAATCCTCGGCCATACGCAGTATTTT
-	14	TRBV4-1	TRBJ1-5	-	CASSQVHLDQPQHF	TGCGCCAGCAGCCAAGTCCACCTAGATCAGCCCCAGCATTTT
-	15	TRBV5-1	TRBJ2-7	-	CASSLERGFGLEQYF	TGCGCCAGCAGCTTGGAAAGGGGGTTCGGGCTCGAGCAGTACTTC
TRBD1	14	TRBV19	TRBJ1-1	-	CASSLGTGGTEAFF	TGTGCCAGTAGTCTTGGGACAGGGGGCACTGAAGCTTTCTTT
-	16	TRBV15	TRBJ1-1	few	CATRSGVEVSGKRAFF	TGTGCCACCAGAAGCGGAGTTGAGGTCTCAGGAAAGCGGGCTTTCTTT
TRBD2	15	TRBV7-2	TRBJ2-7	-	CASSPWTSGRYEQYF	TGTGCCAGCAGCCCCTGGACTAGCGGGAGGTACGAGCAGTACTTC
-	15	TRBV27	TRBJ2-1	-	CASSQDYSSYNEQFF	TGTGCCAGCAGTCAGGACTATTCCTCCTACAATGAGCAGTTCTTC
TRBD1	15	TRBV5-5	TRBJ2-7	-	CASSRTGTGGYEQYF	TGTGCCAGCAGCCGCACCGGGACAGGGGGCTACGAGCAGTACTTC
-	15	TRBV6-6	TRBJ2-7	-	CASSYGQRVSYEQYF	TGTGCCAGCAGTTACGGACAGAGAGTCTCCTACGAGCAGTACTTC
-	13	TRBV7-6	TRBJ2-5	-	CASTRTAGETQYF	TGTGCCAGCACTAGGACGGCGGGCGAGACCCAGTACTTC